This T cell receptor beta chain was profiled in a study of blood T cell repertoires in COVID-19 (dated by TCRdb to the early 2020s). About the full investigation: Collaborator samples came from the United States, Italy and Spain and covered acute and convalescent phases of COVID-19. Subjects who had been exposed to COVID-19, were actively infected with it, or had recovered from it provided the deeply sampled blood TCRbeta repertoires that made up the dataset. Samples came from the ongoing ImmuneRACE study (first 160 participants) plus 1,254 subjects from 6 global collaborators. Nearly every sample came with metadata listing a de-identified subject ID, COVID-19 status, age in years and sex. The prospective study material was composed of cDNA or gDNA derived from T cells, B-cell-depleted T cells, or PBMCs. HLA class I and class II types, where available, came from metadata supplied by the sample provider rather than from assay-based typing. A freely available public database, intended as a resource for researchers studying the immune response to SARS-CoV-2, is where the repertoires were released. Study-level results and caveats: How much clinical and demographic metadata was included differed by source and by participant, and the metadata was provided uncurated.

TCRbeta CDR3 regions were amplified from genomic DNA by means of the immunoSEQ Assay, a bias-controlled multiplex PCR. The authors' pipeline ran thus. The number of nucleated cells in each sample was estimated from the amplification of reference gene primers within the assay. Sequence reads were collapsed and filtered to measure the absolute abundance of every unique TCRbeta CDR3 rearrangement. Productive Simpson clonality was computed per sample as the square root of Simpson's diversity index over productive rearrangements. TCRdb holds this immuneACCESS table with in-frame rearrangements only. Some clones are missing; in checked studies, unresolved V genes explain under half, and the rest has no known cause. The V and J calls and the clone size are those of that table, but D and trimming were determined from the DNA. Here the sample has around 140,000 clones; roughly 84% occur a single time. In total, the top ten clones hold roughly 17% of the sample.

Each collaborating institution followed its own protocols to collect whole blood in K2EDTA tubes. For TCRbeta analysis, collaborators shipped samples as frozen whole blood, isolated PBMCs, or DNA extracted from either of those sample types. This clone showed up just once. Its antigen is currently not known. No qualities accompany the bases; no much larger clone lies one base away. Including the terminal cysteine and phenylalanine, the CDR3 comprises 15 residues. The entry retains the CDR3 DNA only, 45 bases that are in frame from base 1. V sheds 0 bases and J sheds 1 base, leaving 7 bases between their ends. CDR1 and CDR2 are drawn from the germline V gene: SGDLS, YYNGEE.

This TCR was sampled from a woman older than 75 with acute or convalescent COVID-19. The sample was peripheral blood. This chain is built from TRBV9 and TRBJ2-2; there is no confident call for the D gene. The nucleotide sequence reads TGTGCCAGCAGCGTAGGGCAGGTGAACACCGGGGAGCTGTTTTTT. Its coded protein is CASSVGQVNTGELFF. The variable domain in full, with residues beyond the CDR3 obtained from the reference TRBV9 and TRBJ2-2 genes, is DSGVTQTPKHLITATGQRVTLRCSPRSGDLSVYWYQQSLDQGLQFLIQYYNGEERAKGNILERFSAQQFPDLHSELNLSSLELGDSALYFCASSVGQVNTGELFFGEGSRLTVL.